This TCR beta chain originates from a study of vaccination effects on CD4 cells after COVID-19. Germline CDR1 is SGHRS and CDR2 is YFSETQ. The CDR3 extends over 14 amino acids. V shed 0 bases and J 4 bases; nucleotides not matched to a gene: 3. With the ViraFEST assay, the study expanded antigen-specific CD4+ T cells using viral peptide pools, then sequenced them. With 10 days of culture completed, CD4+ T cells were isolated. It was two doses of either the BNT162b2 or mRNA-1273 vaccine that participants received. Cultivation was performed at a few million PBMC per well with about 9.6 IU/ml IL-2 and about 9.2 ug/ml peptides added. Clones were read by immunoSEQ multiplex PCR, and TCRdb kept only the in-frame ones, dropping some. This table holds 25,000 to 30,000 clones, roughly 80% found once. This clone was seen once. Its antigen is as yet unknown.

The sequences come from CD4+ T cells from PBMCs cultured with SARS-CoV-2 spike peptides, collected after COVID-19 vaccination. This TCR derives from a human donor who received a COVID-19 vaccine. Some clones in this sample may be carry-over from other donors' samples. This chain joins TRBV5-1 and TRBJ1-2; 7 nucleotides align to TRBD1. Here the CDR3 reads CASSLGDSTYGYTF. CDR3 bases: TGCGCCAGCAGCTTGGGGGACAGTACCTATGGCTACACCTTC.